This TCR beta chain emerged from a study of T cells after yellow fever vaccination. This clonotype was observed a handful of times. Its antigen remains unidentified. Findings of the study overall: A secondary response was less intense yet reached its peak sooner, at day 5 versus 15. The study re-detected most primary-vaccination clones after the booster (96% CD4, roughly 85% CD8). The presence of abundant clonotypes contaminating from the bulk population was possible in FACS-sorted repertoires.

The study made its TCR cDNA through 5'RACE template switching. That step introduced a universal primer site along with UMIs. TCRdb analysed the 5' RACE reads with MiXCR anew, one entry per CDR3 protein. Found here are 300,000 to 400,000 distinct CDR3 sequences, roughly 8.3% of them singletons; the top ten hold roughly a sixth. The CDR3 contains 11 residues. Looked up from germline, CDR1 is SGHTA and CDR2 is FQGNSA. V gave up 6 bases and J gave up 6 bases; unmatched junction bases: 1. The chain uses TRBV7-2 and TRBJ2-5, with 7 bases lining up with TRBD2. The specimen was PBMCs, collected more than 35 days after the first yellow fever vaccination. The TCR comes from a man younger than 30 who received the YFV17D yellow fever vaccine. The CDR3: CASRGGKTQYF. The DNA for the CDR3 is TGTGCCAGCAGGGGGGGGAAGACCCAGTACTTC.